These T cell receptor beta chains were read from a single sample in a study of shared clonotypes between healthy human individuals. Using immunoSEQ multiplex PCR, the repertoire was profiled, and TCRdb retains in-frame clones only, with some absent. The sample lists about 1.5 million clones; roughly 95% were seen once. The sequenced sample consisted of naive CD4+ T cells sorted from blood. These receptors were obtained from a man aged 25 to 40 in good health. CDR3s include the opening cysteine and the closing phenylalanine or tryptophan. The D gene is left open where the match is weak. Clone size is not always given. Where it is, it says once, few, many or a class for expanded clones.

D gene: -; V gene: TRBV6-5; clone size: -; J gene: TRBJ2-1; CDR3 protein: CASSYSGRGVNEQFF; CDR3 DNA: TGTGCCAGCAGTTACTCCGGCAGGGGCGTGAATGAGCAGTTCTTC
D gene: -; V gene: TRBV10-3; clone size: -; J gene: TRBJ1-5; CDR3 protein: CAISEGNQPQHF; CDR3 DNA: TGTGCCATCAGTGAGGGGAATCAGCCCCAGCATTTT
D gene: TRBD1; V gene: TRBV28; clone size: -; J gene: TRBJ2-7; CDR3 protein: CASSSGQGSYEQYF; CDR3 DNA: TGTGCCAGCAGTTCCGGACAGGGCTCCTACGAGCAGTACTTC
D gene: -; V gene: TRBV28; clone size: -; J gene: TRBJ1-1; CDR3 protein: CASSGGGRGSTEAFF; CDR3 DNA: TGTGCCAGCAGTGGGGGAGGCAGGGGAAGCACTGAAGCTTTCTTT
D gene: -; V gene: TRBV7-2; clone size: -; J gene: TRBJ2-7; CDR3 protein: CASSSRAIYEQYF; CDR3 DNA: TGTGCCAGCAGTTCTAGGGCAATCTACGAGCAGTACTTC
D gene: -; V gene: TRBV11-2; clone size: -; J gene: TRBJ1-1; CDR3 protein: CASSLGVQAGRAFF; CDR3 DNA: TGTGCCAGCAGCTTAGGAGTGCAGGCGGGGAGAGCTTTCTTT
D gene: -; V gene: TRBV5-4; clone size: -; J gene: TRBJ2-1; CDR3 protein: CASSFTGPADEQFF; CDR3 DNA: TGTGCCAGCAGCTTCACCGGCCCCGCCGATGAGCAGTTCTTC
D gene: -; V gene: TRBV5-1; clone size: once; J gene: TRBJ2-7; CDR3 protein: CASSLVAGTSSYEQYF; CDR3 DNA: TGCGCCAGCAGCTTGGTGGCGGGAACGAGCTCCTACGAGCAGTACTTC
D gene: -; V gene: TRBV5-1; clone size: once; J gene: TRBJ2-2; CDR3 protein: CASSLIGGEGELFF; CDR3 DNA: TGCGCCAGCAGCTTGATAGGGGGAGAAGGGGAGCTGTTTTTT
D gene: -; V gene: TRBV5-6; clone size: -; J gene: TRBJ1-5; CDR3 protein: CASSLGPYSNQPQHF; CDR3 DNA: TGTGCCAGCAGCCTGGGGCCCTATAGCAATCAGCCCCAGCATTTT
D gene: TRBD2; V gene: TRBV5-4; clone size: -; J gene: TRBJ2-5; CDR3 protein: CASSTRLAGGGETQYF; CDR3 DNA: TGTGCCAGCAGCACCCGACTAGCGGGAGGTGGGGAGACCCAGTACTTC
D gene: -; V gene: TRBV5-1; clone size: -; J gene: TRBJ2-1; CDR3 protein: CASSLALQGGNEQFF; CDR3 DNA: TGCGCCAGCAGCTTGGCCTTACAGGGGGGGAATGAGCAGTTCTTC
D gene: -; V gene: TRBV15; clone size: -; J gene: TRBJ2-5; CDR3 protein: CATSRVISLTAKETQYF; CDR3 DNA: TGTGCCACCAGCAGAGTGATATCTCTGACAGCCAAAGAGACCCAGTACTTC
D gene: TRBD1; V gene: TRBV5-8; clone size: -; J gene: TRBJ1-5; CDR3 protein: CASSSGDRATQPQHF; CDR3 DNA: TGTGCCAGCAGCTCGGGGGACAGGGCCACTCAGCCCCAGCATTTT
D gene: -; V gene: TRBV5-6; clone size: -; J gene: TRBJ1-4; CDR3 protein: CASSLDGTTNEKLFF; CDR3 DNA: TGTGCCAGCAGCTTGGACGGAACAACTAATGAAAAACTGTTTTTT
D gene: -; V gene: TRBV2; clone size: -; J gene: TRBJ2-1; CDR3 protein: CASSEGLVFNEQFF; CDR3 DNA: TGTGCCAGCAGTGAAGGGCTAGTCTTCAATGAGCAGTTCTTC
D gene: -; V gene: TRBV5-8; clone size: -; J gene: TRBJ2-3; CDR3 protein: CASSLALREPDTQYF; CDR3 DNA: TGTGCCAGCAGCTTGGCCCTCAGGGAACCAGATACGCAGTATTTT
D gene: TRBD1; V gene: TRBV28; clone size: -; J gene: TRBJ2-7; CDR3 protein: CASSRDSYEQYF; CDR3 DNA: TGTGCCAGCAGCAGGGACAGCTACGAGCAGTACTTC
D gene: TRBD2; V gene: TRBV18; clone size: -; J gene: TRBJ2-5; CDR3 protein: CASSPTSAGETQYF; CDR3 DNA: TGTGCCAGCTCACCTACTAGCGCCGGGGAGACCCAGTACTTC
D gene: TRBD1; V gene: TRBV30; clone size: -; J gene: TRBJ2-7; CDR3 protein: CAADRGLNEQYF; CDR3 DNA: TGTGCCGCGGACAGGGGGCTCAACGAGCAGTACTTC
D gene: TRBD1; V gene: TRBV2; clone size: -; J gene: TRBJ2-5; CDR3 protein: CASSEEGQGAETQYF; CDR3 DNA: TGTGCCAGCAGTGAAGAGGGACAGGGGGCAGAGACCCAGTACTTC
D gene: TRBD2; V gene: TRBV6-6; clone size: -; J gene: TRBJ2-7; CDR3 protein: CASRLGLGVYEQYF; CDR3 DNA: TGTGCCAGCAGGCTGGGACTAGGGGTCTACGAGCAGTACTTC
D gene: TRBD2; V gene: TRBV4-3; clone size: -; J gene: TRBJ2-3; CDR3 protein: CASSQGSLAGGTSDTQYF; CDR3 DNA: TGCGCCAGCAGCCAAGGGTCGCTAGCGGGAGGGACTTCAGATACGCAGTATTTT
D gene: -; V gene: TRBV11-2; clone size: -; J gene: TRBJ2-5; CDR3 protein: CASSFGAQETQYF; CDR3 DNA: TGTGCCAGCAGCTTCGGAGCACAAGAGACCCAGTACTTC
D gene: TRBD2; V gene: TRBV11-2; clone size: -; J gene: TRBJ2-4; CDR3 protein: CASSLVGGRVRAKNIQYF; CDR3 DNA: TGTGCCAGCAGCTTAGTAGGAGGGAGGGTGAGGGCCAAAAACATTCAGTACTTC
D gene: TRBD1; V gene: TRBV4-1; clone size: once; J gene: TRBJ1-2; CDR3 protein: CASSQPRTGGSYGYTF; CDR3 DNA: TGCGCCAGCAGCCAACCACGGACAGGGGGCTCCTATGGCTACACCTTC